This is a list of T cell receptor beta chains from one sample in a study of response to subunit inactivated influenza vaccine. One entry per CDR3 protein, called by TCRdb with MiXCR from the RT-PCR reads. The table records fewer than 800,000 distinct CDR3 sequences, 15% to 18% of them present only once. Here the sequenced sample was PBMCs from blood, taken 11 to 12 days after vaccination. Receptors were obtained from a man over 45 who received an inactivated influenza vaccine. Each CDR3 is given with its conserved first and last residue.

V | CDR3
TRBV5-1 | CASSLESPSTDTQYF
TRBV18 | CASSPRYEQYF
TRBV7-9 | CASTRGQGVQQETQYF
TRBV20-1 | CSATRDRHEQYF
TRBV6-1 | CASRKIAGGLTGELFF
TRBV20-1 | CGTRLAGEDIQYF
TRBV5-1 | CASSFIIEFPEAFF
TRBV3-1 | CASSQDIGRGKTYEQYF
TRBV7-2 | CASSQISRGNQPQHF
TRBV7-9 | CAIPGTSGDYNEQFF
TRBV5-1 | CASSLVLGDQETQYF
TRBV4-2 | CASSPGGVAGGPFSYEQYF
TRBV4-2 | CASSQVRPQGQPQHF
TRBV9 | CASSLAGGEADTQYF
TRBV6-5 | CASSYRPGAYEQYF
TRBV6-2/TRBV6-3 | CASSDLAGESDEQFF
TRBV15 | CATSRDPRGQETQYF
TRBV9 | CASSSGTGNEQYF
TRBV10-3 | CAISGRGTGVYEQYF
TRBV7-9 | CASSSAWGSYNSPLHF
TRBV25-1 | CASRVGNTEAFF
TRBV5-1 | CASSPRTGAISYEQYF
TRBV7-7 | CASSLGTTPSYNEQFF
TRBV6-1 | CASRRGQGIDEQYF
TRBV2 | CASSEGWSPLHF
TRBV12-3/TRBV12-4 | CASSGTESKLYGYTF
TRBV7-2 | CASSLYGTTSQETQYF
TRBV12-3/TRBV12-4 | CASSSDQYNEQFF
TRBV6-1 | CASSPPASGYRGEQFF
TRBV28 | CASSPTFGAGTDTQYF
TRBV20-1 | CSAREIRQGLGEQYF
TRBV27 | CATLPAAGGVETQYF
TRBV24-1 | CATSDYGQGGYGYTF
TRBV7-9 | CASSHGPSSGANVLTF
TRBV9 | CASSVGTAGLGYTF
TRBV5-1 | CASASSREIGELFF